What follows is one T cell receptor (beta chain) and its context. This record belongs to a study of blood T cell repertoires in COVID-19. The data were produced by immunoSEQ multiplex PCR, yet TCRdb's version contains in-frame clones alone and is incomplete. The repertoire consists of approximately 300,000 clones, with about 93% occurring once and the leading ten covering approximately 7.5%. J was trimmed by 6 bases and V by 5 bases; bases with no gene match: 9. Germline V gene data show CDR1 as SGHTA and CDR2 as FQGNSA. CDR3 length: 16 residues. The V call is TRBV7-2, the J call TRBJ2-7; 14 bases match TRBD2. This TCR came from a woman in her 30s with COVID-19, enrolled during active disease. The sample taken for sequencing was peripheral blood. The CDR3 sequence: CASSPRGTSGRREQYF. The DNA for the CDR3 is TGTGCCAGCAGCCCAAGGGGGACTAGCGGGAGACGCGAGCAGTACTTC.